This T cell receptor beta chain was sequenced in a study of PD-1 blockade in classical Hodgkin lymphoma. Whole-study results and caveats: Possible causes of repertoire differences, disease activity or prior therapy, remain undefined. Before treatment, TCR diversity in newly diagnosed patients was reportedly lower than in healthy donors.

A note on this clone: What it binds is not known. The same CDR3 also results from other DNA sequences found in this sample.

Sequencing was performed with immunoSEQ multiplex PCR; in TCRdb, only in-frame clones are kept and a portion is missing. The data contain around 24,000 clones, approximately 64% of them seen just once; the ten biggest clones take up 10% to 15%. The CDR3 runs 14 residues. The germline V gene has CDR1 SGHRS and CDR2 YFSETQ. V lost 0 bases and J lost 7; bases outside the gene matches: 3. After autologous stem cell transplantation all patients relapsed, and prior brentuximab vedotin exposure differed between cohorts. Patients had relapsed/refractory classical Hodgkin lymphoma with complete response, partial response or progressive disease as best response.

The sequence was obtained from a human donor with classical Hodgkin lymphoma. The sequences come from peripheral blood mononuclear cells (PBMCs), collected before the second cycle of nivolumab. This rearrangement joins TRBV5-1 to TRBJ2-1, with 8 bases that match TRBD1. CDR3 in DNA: TGCGCCAGCAGCTTGGGGACAGGGCTGAATGAGCAGTTCTTC. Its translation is CASSLGTGLNEQFF.